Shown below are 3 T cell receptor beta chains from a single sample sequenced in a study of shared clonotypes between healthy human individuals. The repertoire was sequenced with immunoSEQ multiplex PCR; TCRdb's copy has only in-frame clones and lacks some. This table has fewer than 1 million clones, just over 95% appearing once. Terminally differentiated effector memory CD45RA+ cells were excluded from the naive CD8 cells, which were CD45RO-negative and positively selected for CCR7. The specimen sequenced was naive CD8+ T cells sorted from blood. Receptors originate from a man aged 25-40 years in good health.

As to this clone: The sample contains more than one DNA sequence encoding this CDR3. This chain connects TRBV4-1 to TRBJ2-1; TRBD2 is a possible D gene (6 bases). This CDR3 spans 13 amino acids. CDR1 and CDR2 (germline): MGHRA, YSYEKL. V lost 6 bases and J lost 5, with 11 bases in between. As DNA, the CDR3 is TGCGCCAGCAGACGGGACTTTAACAATGAGCAGTTCTTC. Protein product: CASRRDFNNEQFF.

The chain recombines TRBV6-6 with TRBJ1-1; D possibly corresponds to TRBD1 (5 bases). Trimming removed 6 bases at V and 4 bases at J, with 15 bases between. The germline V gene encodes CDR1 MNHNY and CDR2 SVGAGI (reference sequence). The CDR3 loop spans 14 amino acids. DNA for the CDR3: TGTGCCAGCAGGCTGGGGAGGGGAGGCACTGAAGCTTTCTTT. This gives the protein CASRLGRGGTEAFF.

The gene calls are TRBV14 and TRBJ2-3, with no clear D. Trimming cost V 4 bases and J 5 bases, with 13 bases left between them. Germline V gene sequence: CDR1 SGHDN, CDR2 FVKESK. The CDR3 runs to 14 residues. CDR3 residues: CASSPGHTVDTQYF. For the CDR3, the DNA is TGTGCCAGCAGCCCGGGCCATACGGTAGATACGCAGTATTTT.